This T cell receptor (beta chain) was captured in a study of cytomegalovirus exposure and HLA in healthy donors. The PCR used 60 Vbeta and 13 Jbeta primers. The repertoire was sequenced with immunoSEQ multiplex PCR; TCRdb's copy has only in-frame clones and lacks some. In the table there are roughly 140,000 clones, 64% of which are singletons. The CDR3 spans 14 residues. Germline V gives CDR1 SGDLS, CDR2 YYNGEE. Trimming at V came to 5 bases and at J to 1 base, leaving 3 bases not matched to a gene. The sequence was collected from a woman under 40 in good health and CMV-seropositive. This chain links TRBV9 with TRBJ1-1, with 9 bases identical to TRBD1. Sequencing was carried out using PBMCs. The CDR3 region is CASRRTGANTEAFF. The CDR3 DNA is TGTGCCAGCAGGAGGACAGGGGCGAACACTGAAGCTTTCTTT.